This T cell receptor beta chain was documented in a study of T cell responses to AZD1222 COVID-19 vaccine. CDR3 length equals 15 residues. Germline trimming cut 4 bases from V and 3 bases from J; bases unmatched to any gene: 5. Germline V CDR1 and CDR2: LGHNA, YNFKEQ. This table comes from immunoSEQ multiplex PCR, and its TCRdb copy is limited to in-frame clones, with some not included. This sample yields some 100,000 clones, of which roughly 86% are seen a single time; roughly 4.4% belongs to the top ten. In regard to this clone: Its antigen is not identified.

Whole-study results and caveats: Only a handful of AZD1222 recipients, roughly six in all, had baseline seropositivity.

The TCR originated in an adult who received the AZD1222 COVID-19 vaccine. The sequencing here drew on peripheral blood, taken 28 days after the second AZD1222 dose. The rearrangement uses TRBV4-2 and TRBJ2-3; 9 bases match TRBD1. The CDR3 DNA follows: TGTGCCAGCAGCCCTCCCGGGACAGGGACAGATACGCAGTATTTT. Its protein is CASSPPGTGTDTQYF.